This T cell receptor (beta chain) was documented in a study of blood T cell repertoires in COVID-19. On the study more broadly: The United States, Italy and Spain supplied acute and convalescent COVID-19 samples. Nucleic acid was either cDNA or gDNA, and it came from T cells, B-cell-depleted T cells, or PBMCs.

CDR3 length: 15 residues. Between the trimmed V and J ends, which lost 2 bases and 2 bases, there was a span of 13 bases. CDR1 is SGHVS and CDR2 is FQNEAQ in the germline V gene. Original handling: From reference gene primer amplification, estimates of nucleated cell counts were derived. TCRdb's copy holds only in-frame clones and misses some; the assay was immunoSEQ multiplex PCR. V and J calls and clone size are as listed in that table; D and trimming were resolved from the DNA. The sample has about 260,000 clones, roughly 83% seen once; the top ten hold 4.6%. The sequenced sample consisted of peripheral blood. The TCR originated in a man in his 60s who had recovered from COVID-19. The rearrangement uses TRBV7-8 and TRBJ2-7; maybe TRBD1 (5 bases). This CDR3 is CASSLQGIPPYEQYF. The CDR3 bases are TGTGCCAGCAGCTTACAGGGTATCCCTCCCTACGAGCAGTACTTC.